Sequencing of this T cell receptor (beta chain) was carried out in a study of T cells in Graves' hyperthyroidism and ophthalmopathy. Losses at the gene ends were 6 bases for V and 4 bases for J; bases not matched to a gene: 11. Germline V gene lookup returns CDR1 MNHNS and CDR2 SASEGT. This CDR3 has 15 residues. What was amplified from RNA transcripts were TCR beta CDR3 regions. HTBI primers were employed in a first-round RT-PCR of the TCR CDR3. MiXCR, applied by TCRdb to the multiplex PCR reads, yields one record per CDR3 protein. The repertoire has roughly 290,000 distinct CDR3 sequences, roughly 13% of them found once; the top ten carry around 8%. This clonotype was observed at least ten times. Patients with uncontrolled infections, other autoimmune diseases, pregnancy or lactation were excluded.

The sequenced sample was blood. The sequence came from a woman in her thirties or forties with Graves' hyperthyroidism. This rearrangement joins TRBV6-1 to TRBJ1-2; TRBD1 matches 7 bases. The CDR3 sequence is CASRAGTASGYGYTF. In DNA form, the CDR3 reads TGTGCCAGCAGGGCCGGGACAGCCTCGGGCTATGGCTACACCTTC.